This T cell receptor (beta chain) was identified during a study of CD8 T cells in Susac syndrome. Findings and limits, study-wide: The number of Susac-specific public clones found was sixteen in total CD8+ repertoires and a few in CD8+ TEMRA repertoires.

About this clonotype itself: Its antigen is unidentified.

The CDR3 covers 15 residues. Trimming left V 5 bases short and J 0 bases short, with 14 bases between. CDR1 is MNHEY, CDR2 SMNVEV, per germline (reference sequence). With random hexamers, reverse transcription was performed on roughly 0.45 to 1 ug of RNA. Across 54 Vbeta and 13 Jbeta, TCR beta CDR3 was amplified with immunoSEQ multiplex PCR. TCRdb redid the calling of the immunoSEQ multiplex PCR reads with MiXCR, one entry per CDR3 protein. The sample shows 84,000 or so distinct CDR3 sequences, 95% of them seen only once. The chain combines TRBV27 with TRBJ2-7, with a tentative D call TRBD1 (6 bases). The TCR was taken from a human donor with Susac syndrome. The sequenced sample was CD8+ T cells from PBMCs. The CDR3: CASSLTDSSSYEQYF. CDR3 nucleotides: TGTGCCAGCAGTCTCACGGACAGTAGCTCCTACGAGCAGTACTTC.